This TCR beta chain was documented in a study of regulatory T cells in long-lasting Graves disease (dated by TCRdb to the early 2020s). The study in broad terms: Antithyroid drugs had been taken for less than 3 months by newly diagnosed Graves' disease patients. The study was registered as a clinical trial and conducted in China. TCR sequencing covered roughly 13 persistent and roughly 20 newly diagnosed Graves' disease patients, some 35 samples in total. Persistent Graves' disease patients were compared with newly diagnosed Graves' disease patients by peripheral blood TCR sequencing and RNA sequencing. Overall results and qualifications from the work: Sequencing and analysis were restricted to the TCR beta chain. TRBV28, TRBJ1-2 and TRBJ2-5 were preferentially used in persistent disease, while TRBV20-1 and TRBJ2-1 were favored in newly diagnosed disease. Only peripheral blood was studied, because thyroid tissue, the primary lesion, was inaccessible. Patients with persistent disease shared more public clonotypes (fewer than 3,000) than newly diagnosed patients did (more than 900). Persistent Graves' disease patients showed lower TCR Shannon entropy and fewer highly expanded clones than newly diagnosed patients, suggesting clonal expansion. The small sample size was acknowledged by the authors as a limitation that may reduce accuracy.

The germline V gene yields SNHLY for CDR1 and FYNNEI for CDR2. The CDR3 runs 17 residues from the cysteine to the phenylalanine. Only CDR3 DNA remains: 51 bases, in frame from the first base. Between the V and J ends, shortened by 2 bases and 0 bases respectively, the junction contains 14 bases. The sample's time point, from its label and the paper: newly diagnosed GD, antithyroid drugs for less than 3 months. For both TCR sequencing and RNA sequencing, RNA was extracted from PBMCs using TRIzol. The diagnosis of Graves' disease was made according to American Thyroid Association guidelines. Recruitment of patients was carried out at an endocrinology department in Xi'an, China. From each patient, approximately 10 milliliters of peripheral blood was collected into an EDTA anticoagulant tube. Ficoll Paque Plus density gradient separation was used to isolate PBMCs, and no additional T cell sorting was done. An Agilent 2100 Bioanalyzer and agarose gel were used to check RNA quality, and a NanoDrop 2000 was used to measure RNA concentration.

This clonotype was detected many times. Its antigen has not been determined. No per-base quality is available; no much larger clone lies one base away. The library came from multiplex PCR. The run used an Illumina HiSeq 4000. CDR3 regions were amplified by Arm-PCR with iRepertoire HTBI primers to construct TCR beta libraries. PCR products were gel purified before sequencing. As for the original processing: Across samples, roughly 60 TRBV and 13 to 15 TRBJ segments were identified and used for gene usage analysis of CDR3 amino acid clonotypes. COPE and FqMerger were used to merge filtered high-quality paired reads into contigs. Contigs were aligned with BLAST to IMGT TRBV, TRBD and TRBJ reference genes, and CDR3 was defined per IMGT. Clonotypes above 0.1% frequency were classified as highly expanded clones. Shannon entropy was used to measure repertoire diversity, and the Gini coefficient was used to measure V-J evenness. Clonotypes shared by more than one individual were considered public. TCRdb passed the public sequencing reads through fastp at Q25 and MiXCR, retaining productive beta sequences. Under each unique CDR3 protein, matching rows form one entry showing the most common genes and DNA. Clone size and V and J calls follow TCRdb, not the original study. The sample table holds about 360,000 distinct CDR3 sequences, of which 16% were seen once. 20% to 25% of the sample is held by the ten biggest clonotypes.

Separately, the same data were catalogued under a study of T cells in Graves' hyperthyroidism and ophthalmopathy. Drawing on the second study: Graves' hyperthyroidism was defined as stable when no progression to ophthalmopathy occurred over 18 months of follow-up. The hyperthyroidism patients were between 18 and 65 years old and newly diagnosed, with a disease duration of less than 2 months. The study excluded patients with uncontrolled infections, other autoimmune diseases, pregnancy or lactation. Clinical symptoms, serum thyroxine and TRAb, thyroid ultrasound, and orbital computed tomography formed the basis for the diagnoses. For the first round of RT-PCR on the TCR CDR3, the HTBI primer set was used together with the Qiagen OneStep RT-PCR kit. Most expanded thyroid clonotypes (frequency above 0.001) were also detected in blood, suggesting blood repertoires may reflect thyroid immune responses. In cross-validation, a model built on a 13 V-J signature told ophthalmopathy apart from stable hyperthyroidism with under 90% sensitivity and roughly 83% specificity, and in testing the same model reached 80%/75%. In validation, the model predicted progression to ophthalmopathy a median of roughly 6.5 months before onset, with roughly 71% sensitivity and more than 72% specificity. To identify TCR V-J signatures that set the groups apart, the researchers used a discovery cohort of 100 patients, made up of 43 with Graves' ophthalmopathy and around 58 with stable Graves' hyperthyroidism. Whether ophthalmopathy could be predicted prospectively was tested in an independent validation cohort made up of roughly 20 hyperthyroidism patients plus 17 patients who later progressed to ophthalmopathy. The approximately 100 discovery patients were randomly divided into training and test sets at a 7:3 ratio. In addition, the study compared T-cell repertoires in thyroid tissue and in blood from roughly 6 Graves' hyperthyroidism patients. Once sampling was done, hyperthyroidism patients were given methimazole at a starting dose of 30 mg daily, whereas ophthalmopathy patients were given high-dose intravenous methylprednisolone. The libraries were constructed in a second round of multiplex PCR and then size-selected and purified. The libraries were sequenced on an Illumina HiSeq2000 using paired-end 100 bp reads. SOAPnuke was used to process the raw data, with reads discarded if the reads contained adapters or uncalled bases, had a mean Phred below 15, or lacked an exact constant-primer or identifier match. COPE v1.2.5 was used to merge the high-quality paired reads, and each unique nucleotide sequence was defined as a clonotype. MiTCR v1.1 was used to align the clonotypes against IMGT TRBV, TRBD and TRBJ reference segments. Only V-J combinations with frequency above 0.0001, covering 99% to 99.2% of repertoires, were analysed. The TCS score was defined as the ratio of F50 (clonal expansion) to E x V (chaos), calculated using BLOSUM62-based TCRdist between CDR3 peptides within each V-J. Welch's t-statistics and random forest reduced several hundred V-J features to 10 to 15, which were used in a naive Bayes classifier (R e1071). No statistical method was used to set the sample size in advance, and investigators knew the group allocation. According to the paper, TCR Vbeta CDR3 sequencing was carried out on over 130 peripheral blood samples, which came from more than 40 ophthalmopathy, around 75 hyperthyroidism and roughly 17 progressor patients.

This clonotype was sampled from a woman under 30 with Graves disease. Donor details come from another sample of the same person, matched by shared clones. This material consisted of peripheral blood mononuclear cells (PBMCs), taken at new diagnosis, from a patient treated with antithyroid drugs. The sequence is built from TRBV2 and TRBJ2-4, with no reliable assignment of the D segment. The DNA reads as follows: TGTGCCAGCAGTGAATTGCGAAGAGCCACAGCCAAAAACATTCAGTACTTC. The resulting protein is CASSELRRATAKNIQYF.